A selection of T cell receptor beta chains follows, all from one sample in a study of radiotherapy plus CTLA-4 blockade in lung cancer. Using immunoSEQ multiplex PCR, the repertoire was profiled, and TCRdb retains in-frame clones only, with some absent. The table records some 46,000 clones, 82% of them present only once. Sequenced material: peripheral blood, taken from a patient treated with radiotherapy plus ipilimumab. These receptors all stem from a human donor with non-small cell lung cancer who had stable disease on radiotherapy plus ipilimumab. Both conserved end residues are part of each CDR3. The order of the fields is D gene, V gene, clone size, J gene, CDR3 DNA, CDR3 protein. A D gene is named only where the DNA matches it firmly. Only some rows state a clone size, as once, few, many or a class for expanded clones.

>TRBD2|TRBV10-3|-|TRBJ2-1
TGTGCCATCAGTGAGTCCCGGGAGGTCCAGAATGAGCAGTTCTTC
CAISESREVQNEQFF
>TRBD1|TRBV7-9|-|TRBJ1-1
TGTGCCAGCAGCTTAGCAGGGGGCGCGGGGTCGTCTTTCTTT
CASSLAGGAGSSFF
>TRBD2|TRBV7-2|-|TRBJ2-3
TGTGCCAGCAGCTTACGACTAGCGGGTTCAGATACGCAGTATTTT
CASSLRLAGSDTQYF
>-|TRBV18|-|TRBJ1-1
TGTGCCAGCTCACCACCAACCCAACCAAGAGAGGGTGAAGCTTTCTTT
CASSPPTQPREGEAFF
>-|TRBV18|-|TRBJ2-3
TGTGCCAGCTCACGATCGCTAGTGGGAGGTGCGGATACGCAGTATTTT
CASSRSLVGGADTQYF
>-|TRBV7-2|-|TRBJ2-5
TGTGCCAGCAGCTTCTTCCAGATCAGGAGGGAGACCCAGTACTTC
CASSFFQIRRETQYF
>-|TRBV5-1|-|TRBJ1-4
TGCGCCAGCAGCTTGGAGGGGATGGCTAATGAAAAACTGTTTTTT
CASSLEGMANEKLFF
>TRBD1|TRBV25-1|few|TRBJ1-1
TGTGCCAGCAGTCCCTGGGACAGGGCGACAGCTTTCTTT
CASSPWDRATAFF
>-|TRBV20-1|-|TRBJ2-5
TGCAGTGCTCTAAGGGGAGAGACCCAGTACTTC
CSALRGETQYF
>TRBD1|TRBV28|medium-sized|TRBJ1-2
TGTGCCAGCAGTTCCTCCGACAGGGCCCTCCTTAACTATGGCTACACCTTC
CASSSSDRALLNYGYTF
>-|TRBV19|few|TRBJ2-5
TGTGCCAGTAGTATAGGGGGAGGAATACAAGAGACCCAGTACTTC
CASSIGGGIQETQYF
>-|TRBV4-3|-|TRBJ2-3
TGCGCCAGCAGCCAAGACATGGTACGGACAGGCACAGATACGCAGTATTTT
CASSQDMVRTGTDTQYF
>-|TRBV15|-|TRBJ1-2
TGTGCCAGTAGTCCAGGGCTTTACGATGGCTACACCTTC
CASSPGLYDGYTF
>TRBD2|TRBV11-2|-|TRBJ2-3
TGTGCCAGCAGCTTAGAGCTAGCGGGAGGCGATACGCAGTATTTT
CASSLELAGGDTQYF
>TRBD1|TRBV6-6|-|TRBJ2-5
TGTGCCAGCAGGGATTCAGGGGGTTCGGTGAGAGAGACCCAGTACTTC
CASRDSGGSVRETQYF
>TRBD2|TRBV7-2|-|TRBJ2-2
TGTGCCAGCAGCTTATTCTCTAGCGGGAGTGCCGGGGAGCTGTTTTTT
CASSLFSSGSAGELFF
>-|TRBV18|-|TRBJ1-2
TGTGCCAGCTCACCACAAGGAAACGGGGACTATGGCTACACCTTC
CASSPQGNGDYGYTF
>-|TRBV5-6|-|TRBJ2-7
TGTGCCAGCATCTTGTGGGACTCGTGGCCGCGGGAGCAGTACTTC
CASILWDSWPREQYF
>-|TRBV5-1|-|TRBJ2-6
TGCGCCAGCAGCTTGGTCGGGCAGGGGCGAGGAGGGGCCAACGTCCTGACTTTC
CASSLVGQGRGGANVLTF
>TRBD2|TRBV7-8|-|TRBJ2-7
TGTGCCAGCAGCTTAGGGTATGGGGGGGGCTACGAGCAGTACTTC
CASSLGYGGGYEQYF
>-|TRBV7-2|-|TRBJ2-7
TGTGCCAGCAGCCTTAGTACCAGTGCTAGTCTTGCCTACGAGCAGTACTTC
CASSLSTSASLAYEQYF
>-|TRBV27|-|TRBJ1-1
TGTGCCAGCAGTTTATCGGAGGGGCGGAGAGCTTTCTTT
CASSLSEGRRAFF
>TRBD2|TRBV13|-|TRBJ2-1
TGTGCCAGCAGCGGACTAGCGGAGTACAATGAGCAGTTCTTC
CASSGLAEYNEQFF
>-|TRBV9|-|TRBJ1-4
TGTGCCAGCAGCGCCACAGGGAGTAATGAAAAACTGTTTTTT
CASSATGSNEKLFF
>-|TRBV7-9|-|TRBJ2-2
TGTGCCAGCATCCCGGGGTCCTCGAACACCGGGGAGCTGTTTTTT
CASIPGSSNTGELFF
>-|TRBV5-5|-|TRBJ2-4
TGTGCCAGCAGCGTAACCCTATCCCGGGGATACATTCAGTACTTC
CASSVTLSRGYIQYF
>TRBD1|TRBV19|once|TRBJ1-2
TGTGCCAGTAGTACCCAGGGACAGGGTCCCTATGGCTACACCTTC
CASSTQGQGPYGYTF
>-|TRBV27|-|TRBJ2-7
TGTGCCAGCAGTTGGGGCCAGGGCACCTACGAGCAGTACTTC
CASSWGQGTYEQYF
>-|TRBV15|once|TRBJ2-7
TGTGCCACCAGCAGAGAGGAGGGGCCCTACGAGCAGTACTTC
CATSREEGPYEQYF
>-|TRBV7-8|-|TRBJ2-1
TGTGCCAGCAGCTTAGCTAGTATGGCGGGGCAGGAGCAGTTCTTC
CASSLASMAGQEQFF